The present T cell receptor beta chain was sequenced within a study of follicular helper T cells after annual influenza vaccination. The repertoire was sequenced with immunoSEQ multiplex PCR; TCRdb's copy has only in-frame clones and lacks some. The sample holds 12,000 to 15,000 clones, 65% to 85% seen once. As for time point: 2014-2015 season, 7 days after vaccination. The receptor was isolated from an adult who received the influenza vaccine. Sequenced here: CXCR5+ CD38- circulating T follicular helper cells from blood, sampled 7 days after influenza vaccination. Subset denoted: circulating Tfh, non-naive CD4+CXCR5+PD-1+ (ICOS+CD38+ or ICOS-CD38-).

CDR3 protein: CASSGTGNTGELFF. CDR3 sequence (DNA): TGTGCCAGTAGCGGGACAGGGAACACCGGGGAGCTGTTTTTT. The chain has TRBV19 and TRBJ2-2, with 8 bases matching TRBD1. Germline loops: CDR1 LNHDA, CDR2 SQIVND (reference sequence). Trimming removed 6 bases from V and 1 base from J; junction bases left unmatched: 1. The CDR3 has 14 amino acids.